This entry describes one T cell receptor (beta chain). Its antigen remains unidentified. A process of 5'RACE template switching, which added a universal primer site and UMIs, was used to make TCR cDNA. TCRdb reanalysed the 5' RACE reads using MiXCR and keeps one entry per CDR3 protein. Of about 580,000 distinct CDR3 sequences listed, around 17% are singletons. The data belong to a study of T cells after yellow fever vaccination. Study-level findings and limits: The study re-detected most primary-vaccination clones after the booster (under 97% CD4, 85% to 90% CD8). Few clonotypes appeared in both CD4 and CD8 compartments.

The germline gives CDR1 LGHNA, CDR2 YNFKEQ. The CDR3 loop spans 17 amino acids. Trimming took off 0 bases at V and 5 bases at J, with 16 bases between the two ends. The sample was PBMCs, taken 5 to 6 days after the first yellow fever vaccination. This chain uses TRBV4-2 with TRBJ1-4; D is possibly TRBD1 (5 bases). This TCR came from a man aged 18 to 29 who received the YFV17D yellow fever vaccine. As DNA, the CDR3 is TGTGCCAGCAGCCAAGATGGGGACGGCTCCCTGAATGAAAAACTGTTTTTT. The encoded protein is CASSQDGDGSLNEKLFF.